This entry lists 26 T cell receptor beta chains sequenced from one sample in a study of blood T cell repertoires in COVID-19. Some clones are missing from TCRdb's copy, which holds only in-frame ones; the method was immunoSEQ multiplex PCR. Among just over 150,000 clones listed, 75% to 90% were seen once. The specimen sequenced was peripheral blood. The receptors here all came from a woman aged 70-85 years with acute or convalescent COVID-19.

This chain joins TRBV7-9 and TRBJ1-6, with a weak D call TRBD1 (6 bases). The germline V and J ends were trimmed by 3 bases and 0 bases, with 12 bases remaining between them. The CDR3 sequence is 17 residues long. CDR1 and CDR2 (germline): SEHNR, FQNEAQ (reference sequence). The CDR3 DNA reads as TGTGCCAGCAGCTTTGACAGGCCGGTCTCCTATAATTCACCCCTCCACTTT. As protein: CASSFDRPVSYNSPLHF.

The chain recombines TRBV7-2 with TRBJ2-7; TRBD2 matches 8 bases. Per germline, CDR1 SGHTA and CDR2 FQGNSA. The CDR3 is 15 amino acids. Losses at the gene ends were 3 bases for V and 2 bases for J; bases not matched to a gene: 6. CDR3 region: CASSFGLAPTYEQYV. CDR3 sequence (DNA): TGTGCCAGCAGCTTCGGACTAGCTCCCACCTACGAGCAGTACGTC.

The rearrangement uses TRBV7-9 and TRBJ2-2, with 9 bases fitting TRBD2. J was trimmed by 4 bases and V by 0 bases; bases with no gene match: 3. The CDR3 covers 16 residues. Germline V gene lookup returns CDR1 SEHNR and CDR2 FQNEAQ (reference sequence). The CDR3 loop is CASSLALAGRTGELFF. CDR3 sequence (DNA): TGTGCCAGCAGCTTAGCACTAGCGGGCCGCACCGGGGAGCTGTTTTTT.

This rearrangement joins TRBV6-6 to TRBJ2-7, with D possibly TRBD2 on 7 matching bases. V gave up 0 bases and J gave up 4 bases, with 13 bases separating them. Looked up from germline, CDR1 is MNHNY and CDR2 is SVGAGI (reference sequence). This CDR3 is built from 15 residues. CDR3 nucleotides: TGTGCCAGCAGTTACTCTGGACTAGGGGGATACGAGCAGTACTTC. This codes for CASSYSGLGGYEQYF.

The chain is built from TRBV5-1 and TRBJ1-3, with no clear D. V shed 0 bases and J shed 1 base, with 5 bases lying between them. The germline CDR1 and CDR2 sequences are SGHRS and YFSETQ. This CDR3 has 14 amino acids. The CDR3 DNA is TGCGCCAGCAGCTTGGTCAGTTCTGGAAACACCATATATTTT. Its translation: CASSLVSSGNTIYF.

This chain uses TRBV24-1 with TRBJ1-1; 10 nucleotides line up with TRBD1. Germline V lookup: CDR1 KGHDR, CDR2 SFDVKD. The V and J ends lost 5 bases and 4 bases, in that order; junction bases with no gene match: 3. The CDR3 covers 14 residues. CDR3 residues: CATSVGQGGTEAFF. CDR3 in DNA: TGTGCCACCAGTGTCGGACAGGGGGGCACTGAAGCTTTCTTT.

J is TRBJ1-5 and V is TRBV7-2; TRBD1 agrees at 7 bases. The V segment lost 8 bases and the J segment 7 bases; nucleotides outside the gene matches: 8. The CDR3 sequence is 13 residues long. Germline V lookup: CDR1 SGHTA, CDR2 FQGNSA. DNA for the CDR3: TGTGCCAGCTCAGACAGGGTTGACCAGCCCCAGCATTTT. Protein product: CASSDRVDQPQHF. Combining the CDR3 with reference TRBV7-2 and TRBJ1-5 gives the whole variable domain GAGVSQSPSNKVTEKGKDVELRCDPISGHTALYWYRQSLGQGLEFLIYFQGNSAPDKSGLPSDRFSAERTGGSVSTLTIQRTQQEDSAVYLCASSDRVDQPQHFGDGTRLSIL.

The V gene is TRBV19, the J gene TRBJ2-6; D perhaps matches TRBD2 (6 bases). V lost 4 bases to trimming and J lost 3 bases, with 19 bases between them. Germline-derived CDR1 and CDR2 are LNHDA and SQIVND (reference sequence). This CDR3 region has 18 residues. The DNA for the CDR3 is TGTGCCAGTAGTACTCCTCCAGGGCAGGGACTTGGGGCCAACGTCCTGACTTTC. It encodes CASSTPPGQGLGANVLTF.

This chain uses TRBV19 with TRBJ1-1; tentative D call: TRBD1 (6 bases). This CDR3 is 16 amino acids long. The germline V and J ends were trimmed by 2 bases and 2 bases, with 15 bases remaining between them. The germline V gene encodes CDR1 LNHDA and CDR2 SQIVND (reference sequence). The CDR3 region has the DNA TGTGCCAGTAGTATACCGTCGACAGGAGTCAACACTGAAGCTTTCTTT. Protein product: CASSIPSTGVNTEAFF. Combining the CDR3 with reference TRBV19 and TRBJ1-1 gives the whole variable domain DGGITQSPKYLFRKEGQNVTLSCEQNLNHDAMYWYRQDPGQGLRLIYYSQIVNDFQKGDIAEGYSVSREKKESFPLTVTSAQKNPTAFYLCASSIPSTGVNTEAFFGQGTRLTVV.

This sequence joins TRBV25-1 and TRBJ2-7; D ambiguous. Trimming stripped 3 bases from V and 4 bases from J, with 4 bases between. Germline CDR1 and CDR2: MGHDK and SYGVNS. CDR3 length: 11 residues. The CDR3 spells CASSDRYEQYV. The CDR3, as DNA: TGTGCCAGCAGTGACAGATACGAGCAGTACGTC.

The rearrangement links TRBV5-1 to TRBJ1-5; 9 nucleotides match TRBD1. V shed 1 base and J 2 bases; nucleotides not matched to a gene: 4. Germline V gene lookup returns CDR1 SGHRS and CDR2 YFSETQ. This CDR3 is built from 16 residues. CDR3 loop: CASSLTGGEGNQPQHF. The CDR3 bases are TGCGCCAGCAGCTTGACAGGGGGCGAAGGCAATCAGCCCCAGCATTTT. The full variable domain, with the rest looked up from reference TRBV5-1 and TRBJ1-5, is KAGVTQTPRYLIKTRGQQVTLSCSPISGHRSVSWYQQTPGQGLQFLFEYFSETQRNKGNFPGRFSGRQFSNSRSEMNVSTLELGDSALYLCASSLTGGEGNQPQHFGDGTRLSIL.

This rearrangement joins TRBV7-9 to TRBJ1-1, with 9 nucleotides matching TRBD1. Germline loops: CDR1 SEHNR, CDR2 FQNEAQ (reference sequence). This CDR3 is 15 amino acids long. The ends lost 5 bases at V and 4 bases at J; junction bases unmatched: 8. In DNA form, the CDR3 reads TGTGCCAGCAGCCGGAAGACAGGGGGATCCACTGAAGCTTTCTTT. This gives the protein CASSRKTGGSTEAFF.

The V gene is TRBV29-1, the J gene TRBJ1-2; 9 bases align to TRBD1. V lost 7 bases and J lost 2; bases outside the gene matches: 5. CDR3 length: 13 residues. Germline-derived CDR1 and CDR2 are SQVTM and ANQGSEA. CDR3 sequence: CSARDRENYGYTF. CDR3 nucleotide sequence: TGCAGCGCCCGGGACAGGGAAAACTATGGCTACACCTTC.

The chain couples TRBV15 to TRBJ2-3; 8 positions agree with TRBD2. CDR1 and CDR2 from the germline V gene are LNHNV and YYDKDF (reference sequence). V shed 1 base, J shed 0 bases, and the junction held 6 bases outside the gene matches. There are 17 residues in the CDR3. This chain's CDR3 is CATSRGRGATSTDTQYF. CDR3 DNA: TGTGCCACCAGCAGAGGGCGGGGGGCCACTAGCACAGATACGCAGTATTTT.

This rearrangement joins TRBV12-3 or TRBV12-4 to TRBJ1-1, with a possible D match to TRBD1 (5 bases). V lost 6 bases to trimming and J lost 8 bases, with 13 bases between them. The CDR3 contains 12 residues. The CDR3 is CASRFAGGEAFF. The CDR3 DNA follows: TGTGCCAGCAGGTTCGCGGGGGGAGAAGCTTTCTTT.

The V and J genes are TRBV12-3 or TRBV12-4 and TRBJ1-4; D not resolved. With 2 bases removed from V and 12 bases from J, the gap between germline ends came to 13 bases. The CDR3 covers 13 residues. CDR3 DNA: TGTGCCAGCAGTTTACCGTTCCGGGTTGAACTGTTTTTT. This gives the protein CASSLPFRVELFF.

The chain links TRBV2 to TRBJ2-2; 8 bases are a match to TRBD2. CDR1 and CDR2 (germline): SNHLY, FYNNEI. CDR3 length: 14 residues. With V trimmed by 6 bases and J by 4 bases, 4 bases remained unmatched. CDR3 sequence: CASRGTRATGELFF. The DNA for the CDR3 is TGTGCCAGCAGAGGGACTAGGGCCACCGGGGAGCTGTTTTTT.

The V and J genes are TRBV28 and TRBJ1-5, with D perhaps matching TRBD1 (6 bases). There are 15 residues in the CDR3. The germline V and J ends were trimmed by 4 bases and 0 bases, with 10 bases remaining between them. Germline loops: CDR1 MDHEN, CDR2 SYDVKM. The CDR3 region is CASSSGQYSNQPQHF. The DNA for the CDR3 is TGTGCCAGCAGTTCCGGACAGTATAGCAATCAGCCCCAGCATTTT. Supplemented by reference TRBV28 and TRBJ1-5, the full variable domain reads DVKVTQSSRYLVKRTGEKVFLECVQDMDHENMFWYRQDPGLGLRLIYFSYDVKMKEKGDIPEGYSVSREKKERFSLILESASTNQTSMYLCASSSGQYSNQPQHFGDGTRLSIL.

The V gene is TRBV4-1, the J gene TRBJ1-6; 8 nucleotides line up with TRBD1. Looked up from germline, CDR1 is MGHRA and CDR2 is YSYEKL. There are 16 residues in the CDR3. V shed 3 bases, J shed 7 bases, and the junction held 8 bases outside the gene matches. CDR3 sequence (DNA): TGCGCCAGCAGCCACTCGACAGGGGCAGGGAATTCACCCCTCCACTTT. This codes for CASSHSTGAGNSPLHF.

The chain has TRBV28 and TRBJ1-3; D is possibly TRBD1 (6 bases). The CDR3 is made up of 17 amino acids. CDR1 and CDR2 (germline): MDHEN, SYDVKM. V was clipped by 5 bases and J by 0 bases, with 17 bases between them. In nucleotides, the CDR3 is TGTGCCAGCAGTCCGATTATACAGGGCAACTCTGGAAACACCATATATTTT. It is translated as CASSPIIQGNSGNTIYF.

V gene TRBV5-1 combines with J gene TRBJ2-7; 7 bases line up with TRBD1. Germline CDR1 is SGHRS and CDR2 is YFSETQ. The trim removed 8 bases at V and 2 bases at J, leaving 10 bases unmatched. The CDR3 extends over 14 amino acids. CDR3 coding DNA: TGCGCCAGTACATTAGGGACAGACACCTACGAGCAGTACTTC. It specifies CASTLGTDTYEQYF.

The CDR3 is CASSYRGGEETQYF. The CDR3 region has the DNA TGTGCCAGCAGCTACCGGGGGGGCGAAGAGACCCAGTACTTC. V gene TRBV7-9 combines with J gene TRBJ2-5; 8 bases fit TRBD2. The length of the CDR3 is 14 residues. The germline V gene encodes CDR1 SEHNR and CDR2 FQNEAQ (reference sequence). Trimming removed 4 bases from V and 3 bases from J; junction bases left unmatched: 4.

V and J are TRBV11-3 and TRBJ2-2, with TRBD2 matching over 8 bases. The CDR3 is 15 amino acids. Germline V gene lookup returns CDR1 SGHNT and CDR2 YENEEA. Trimming cost V 10 bases and J 2 bases; bases outside gene matches: 9. For the CDR3, the DNA is TGTGCCACCGCCAAAAGCGGGGGAAACACCGGGGAGCTGTTTTTT. This encodes CATAKSGGNTGELFF. Together with reference TRBV11-3 and TRBJ2-2, the CDR3 gives the full variable domain: EAGVVQSPRYKIIEKKQPVAFWCNPISGHNTLYWYLQNLGQGPELLIRYENEEAVDDSQLPKDRFSAERLKGVDSTLKIQPAELGDSAVYLCATAKSGGNTGELFFGEGSRLTVL.

The sample holds one count of this clone. V and J are TRBV19 and TRBJ1-1; D gene ambiguous. Trimming removed 2 bases from V and 2 bases from J, with 6 bases in between. The CDR3 is 13 residues long. From germline, CDR1 is LNHDA and CDR2 SQIVND (reference sequence). The CDR3 here is CASSISLNTEAFF. CDR3 sequence (DNA): TGTGCCAGTAGTATAAGTCTAAACACTGAAGCTTTCTTT.

The rearrangement uses TRBV7-9 and TRBJ2-1; the match to TRBD2 covers 8 bases. V lost 4 bases and J lost 14; bases outside the gene matches: 13. Germline V gene data show CDR1 as SEHNR and CDR2 as FQNEAQ (reference sequence). The CDR3 spans 14 residues. The CDR3 DNA sequence: TGTGCCAGCAGCTCTAAATATAGTAGCGGGGAAAAGTTCTTC. Amino acid sequence: CASSSKYSSGEKFF.

The rearrangement links TRBV7-9 to TRBJ2-1; 8 bases fit TRBD1. V trimming: 3 bases; J trimming: 0 bases; junction bases outside the gene matches: 7. CDR1 and CDR2 from the germline V gene are SEHNR and FQNEAQ (reference sequence). This CDR3 is built from 17 residues. The DNA for the CDR3 is TGTGCCAGCAGCTTCCCTACCGGGACAGGCTCCTACAATGAGCAGTTCTTC. The encoded protein is CASSFPTGTGSYNEQFF.